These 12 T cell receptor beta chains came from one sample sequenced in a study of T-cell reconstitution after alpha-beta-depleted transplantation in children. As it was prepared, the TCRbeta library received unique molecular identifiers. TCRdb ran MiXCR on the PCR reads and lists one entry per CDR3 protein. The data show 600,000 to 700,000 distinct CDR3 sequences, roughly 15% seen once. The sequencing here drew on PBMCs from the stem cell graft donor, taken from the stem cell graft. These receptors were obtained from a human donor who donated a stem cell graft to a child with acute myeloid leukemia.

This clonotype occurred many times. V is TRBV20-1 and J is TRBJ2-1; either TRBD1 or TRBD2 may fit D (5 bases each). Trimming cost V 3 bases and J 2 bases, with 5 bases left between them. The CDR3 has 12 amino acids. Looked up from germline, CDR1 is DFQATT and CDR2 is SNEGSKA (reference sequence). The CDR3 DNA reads TGCAGTGCTAGGGGACCCTACAATGAGCAGTTCTTC. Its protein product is CSARGPYNEQFF.

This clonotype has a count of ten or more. The CDR3 spells CSAILPEAYYYGYTF. In nucleotides, the CDR3 is TGCAGTGCTATCCTCCCTGAGGCCTACTACTATGGCTACACCTTC. The chain links TRBV20-1 to TRBJ1-2; D gene unclear. V lost 4 bases, J lost 3 bases, and 18 bases lay in between. This CDR3 region has 15 residues. Germline loops: CDR1 DFQATT, CDR2 SNEGSKA (reference sequence).

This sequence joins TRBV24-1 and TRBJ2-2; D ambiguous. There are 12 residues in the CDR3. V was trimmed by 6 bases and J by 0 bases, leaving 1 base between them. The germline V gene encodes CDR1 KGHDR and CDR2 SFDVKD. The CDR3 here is CATSPNTGELFF. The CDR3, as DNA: TGTGCCACCAGTCCGAACACCGGGGAGCTGTTTTTT.

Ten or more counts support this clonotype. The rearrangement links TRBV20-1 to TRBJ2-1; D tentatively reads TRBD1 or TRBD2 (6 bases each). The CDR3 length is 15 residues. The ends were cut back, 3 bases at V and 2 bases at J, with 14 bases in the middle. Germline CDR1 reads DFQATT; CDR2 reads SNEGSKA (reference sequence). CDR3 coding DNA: TGCAGTGCTAGTACGGGGGCGGTACCCTACAATGAGCAGTTCTTC. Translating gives CSASTGAVPYNEQFF.

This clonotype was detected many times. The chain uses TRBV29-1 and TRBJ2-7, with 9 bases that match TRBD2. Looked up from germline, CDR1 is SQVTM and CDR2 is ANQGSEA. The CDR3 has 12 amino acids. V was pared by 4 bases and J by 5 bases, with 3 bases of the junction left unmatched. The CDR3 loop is CSVVLAGNEQYV. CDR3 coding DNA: TGCAGCGTTGTCCTAGCGGGGAACGAGCAGTACGTC.

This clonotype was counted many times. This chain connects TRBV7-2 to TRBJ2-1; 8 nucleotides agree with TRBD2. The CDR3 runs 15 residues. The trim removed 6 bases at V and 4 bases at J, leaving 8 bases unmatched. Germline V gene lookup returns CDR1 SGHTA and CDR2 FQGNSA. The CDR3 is CASRSPGLGYNEQFF. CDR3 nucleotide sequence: TGTGCCAGCAGATCCCCGGGACTAGGATACAATGAGCAGTTCTTC.

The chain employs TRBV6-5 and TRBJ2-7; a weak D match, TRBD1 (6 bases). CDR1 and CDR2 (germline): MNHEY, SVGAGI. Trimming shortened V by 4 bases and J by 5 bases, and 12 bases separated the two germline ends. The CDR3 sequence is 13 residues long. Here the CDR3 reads CASSSLQGHEQYF. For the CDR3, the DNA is TGTGCCAGCAGTTCACTACAGGGCCACGAGCAGTACTTC.

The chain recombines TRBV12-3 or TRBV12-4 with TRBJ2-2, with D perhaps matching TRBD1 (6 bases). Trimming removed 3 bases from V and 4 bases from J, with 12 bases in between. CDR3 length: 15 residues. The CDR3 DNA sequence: TGTGCCAGCAGTTTCAGGACAGAACTCACCGGGGAGCTGTTTTTT. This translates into CASSFRTELTGELFF.

Here the CDR3 DNA reads TGCGCCAGCAGCTTGGCCGGGACTAGCGGAAGCACAGATACGCAGTATTTT. Encoded protein: CASSLAGTSGSTDTQYF. The V and J genes are TRBV5-1 and TRBJ2-3; 11 nucleotides align to TRBD2. The V segment lost 0 bases and the J segment 0 bases; nucleotides outside the gene matches: 3. The CDR3 is 17 amino acids. From germline, CDR1 is SGHRS and CDR2 YFSETQ.

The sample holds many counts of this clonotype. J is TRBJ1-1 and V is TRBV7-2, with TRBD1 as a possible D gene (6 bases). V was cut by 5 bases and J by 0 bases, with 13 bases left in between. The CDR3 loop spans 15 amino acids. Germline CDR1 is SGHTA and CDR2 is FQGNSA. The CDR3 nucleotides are TGTGCCAGCAGCCAGGGGCGGATGATGAACACTGAAGCTTTCTTT. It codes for CASSQGRMMNTEAFF.

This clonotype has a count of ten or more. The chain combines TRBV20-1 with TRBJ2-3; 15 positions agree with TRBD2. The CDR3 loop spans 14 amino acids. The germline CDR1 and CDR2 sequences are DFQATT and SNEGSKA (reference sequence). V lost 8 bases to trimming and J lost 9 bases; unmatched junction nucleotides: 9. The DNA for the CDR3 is TGCAGTCCCGCGGGACTAGCGGGGGGACGGACGCAGTATTTT. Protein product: CSPAGLAGGRTQYF.

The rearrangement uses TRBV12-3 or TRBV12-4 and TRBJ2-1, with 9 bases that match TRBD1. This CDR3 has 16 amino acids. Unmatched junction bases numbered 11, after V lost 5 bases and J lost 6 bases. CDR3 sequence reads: CASSQLHGTGTNEQFF. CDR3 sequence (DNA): TGTGCCAGCAGTCAACTTCACGGGACAGGGACCAATGAGCAGTTCTTC.